The clone carrying this TCR beta chain was seen a few times. Its target is not known. The CDR3 spans 15 residues. Trimming took 1 base from V and 3 from J, leaving 10 bases between them. Production of TCR cDNA was by 5'RACE template switching, which also added a universal primer site and UMIs. TCRdb reprocessed the 5' RACE reads with MiXCR, giving one entry per CDR3 protein. The sample holds over 250,000 distinct CDR3 sequences, around 4.9% seen once. The data were taken from a study of T cells after yellow fever vaccination. Study-level results: At under 98% for CD4 and around 91% for CD8, most primary-vaccination clones showed up again after the booster.

V and J are TRBV12-3 or TRBV12-4 and TRBJ1-5; D not resolved. The receptor's source is a man in his late teens or twenties who received the YFV17D yellow fever vaccine. The material was CD4+ T cells sorted from PBMCs, obtained on the day of the yellow fever booster vaccination. The CDR3 nucleotides read TGTGCCAGCAGTTTAGGTGCTCAGTTCAATCAGCCCCAGCATTTT. This gives the protein CASSLGAQFNQPQHF.